One sample yielded the 32 T cell receptor beta chains listed below, sequenced in a study of blood T cell repertoires in COVID-19. Produced via immunoSEQ multiplex PCR; TCRdb's table is partial and in-frame only. Of 210,000 or so clones in the sample, approximately 80% are singletons; the top ten hold about 20%. Sequencing used peripheral blood. The receptors were gathered from a human donor in a cohort sampled during active COVID-19.

The chain joins TRBV5-6 to TRBJ1-6; D gene ambiguous. CDR1 and CDR2 (germline): SGHDT, YYEEEE. The CDR3 is 15 amino acids. The V end lost 1 base, the J end lost 9 bases, and 14 bases lay between the germline ends. The DNA for the CDR3 is TGTGCCAGCAGCTTGCGGCCGGCACAGACTTCACCCCTCCACTTT. It is translated as CASSLRPAQTSPLHF.

This clone was seen repeatedly, ten times or more. The chain couples TRBV2 to TRBJ1-2; 9 bases map to TRBD1. Germline lookup yields CDR1 SNHLY and CDR2 FYNNEI. This CDR3 comprises 13 residues. Trimming removed 6 bases from V and 4 bases from J; junction bases left unmatched: 3. CDR3 sequence reads: CASSGDRVYGYTF. Written as DNA, the CDR3 is TGTGCCAGCAGCGGGGACAGGGTCTATGGCTACACCTTC. The whole variable domain, remainder taken from reference TRBV2 and TRBJ1-2, is EPEVTQTPSHQVTQMGQEVILRCVPISNHLYFYWYRQILGQKVEFLVSFYNNEISEKSEIFDDQFSVERPDGSNFTLKIRSTKLEDSAMYFCASSGDRVYGYTFGSGTRLTVV.

The rearrangement joins TRBV10-3 to TRBJ1-6; tentative D call: TRBD1 (5 bases). Germline values: CDR1 ENHRY, CDR2 SYGVKD. V was cut by 0 bases and J by 14 bases, with 14 bases left in between. There are 14 residues in the CDR3. The CDR3 spells CAISESGQGRTLHF. The CDR3 DNA sequence: TGTGCCATCAGTGAGTCGGGGCAAGGAAGGACCCTCCACTTT.

This clone was recorded only once. The genes are TRBV5-1 and TRBJ1-2; D remains unclear. Germline V gene data show CDR1 as SGHRS and CDR2 as YFSETQ. V gave up 0 bases and J gave up 0 bases, with 12 bases separating them. The CDR3 contains 16 residues. CDR3 DNA: TGCGCCAGCAGCTTGGTCTCGGGAGGTGCTAACTATGGCTACACCTTC. It translates to CASSLVSGGANYGYTF. The full variable domain, completed using reference TRBV5-1 and TRBJ1-2, is KAGVTQTPRYLIKTRGQQVTLSCSPISGHRSVSWYQQTPGQGLQFLFEYFSETQRNKGNFPGRFSGRQFSNSRSEMNVSTLELGDSALYLCASSLVSGGANYGYTFGSGTRLTVV.

The chain is built from TRBV18 and TRBJ1-2; D not resolved. Deletions cut 0 bases from V and 5 bases from J, with 16 bases between. The CDR3 is 16 amino acids. The germline V gene encodes CDR1 KGHSH and CDR2 LQKENI. The CDR3 DNA reads TGTGCCAGCTCACCACCTAACAGATCCCGCCCGTATGGCTACACCTTC. Protein sequence: CASSPPNRSRPYGYTF.

The rearrangement uses TRBV24-1 and TRBJ2-5, with TRBD2 identical over 8 bases. Germline V lookup: CDR1 KGHDR, CDR2 SFDVKD. V lost 5 bases to trimming and J lost 5 bases; unmatched junction nucleotides: 9. The CDR3 totals 15 residues. The CDR3 reads CATSGSGGVWETQYF. CDR3 sequence (DNA): TGTGCCACCAGTGGCTCCGGGGGGGTGTGGGAGACCCAGTACTTC.

V is TRBV7-9 and J is TRBJ2-7; D gene uncertain. Germline V gives CDR1 SEHNR, CDR2 FQNEAQ (reference sequence). This CDR3 is built from 13 residues. V gave up 1 base and J gave up 3 bases, with 7 bases separating them. CDR3 residues: CASSLGQDYEQYF. CDR3 sequence (DNA): TGTGCCAGCAGCTTAGGACAAGACTACGAGCAGTACTTC.

This clone was recorded only once. This sequence joins TRBV5-1 and TRBJ2-6; perhaps TRBD1 as D (5 bases). This CDR3 spans 14 amino acids. Trimming took 5 bases from V and 0 from J, leaving 6 bases between them. CDR1 is SGHRS and CDR2 is YFSETQ in the germline V gene. DNA for the CDR3: TGCGCCAGCAGGGACAACTCTGGGGCCAACGTCCTGACTTTC. As protein: CASRDNSGANVLTF.

The chain joins TRBV29-1 to TRBJ2-7, with a tentative D call TRBD1 (5 bases). The CDR3 is 15 residues long. The germline CDR1 and CDR2 sequences are SQVTM and ANQGSEA. V was pared by 2 bases and J by 3 bases, with 17 bases between. This CDR3 is CSVESLGQGVYEQYF. DNA of the CDR3: TGCAGCGTTGAATCTTTGGGGCAGGGTGTCTACGAGCAGTACTTC.

V gene TRBV7-3 combines with J gene TRBJ1-1; 10 bases are shared with TRBD1. CDR3 length equals 15 residues. V was clipped by 5 bases and J by 7 bases; unmatched bases: 10. CDR1 is SGHTA and CDR2 is FQGTGA in the germline V gene. CDR3 nucleotide sequence: TGTGCCAGCAGCGTTCCCGGGACAGGGGCCAGTGAAGCTTTCTTT. Translation: CASSVPGTGASEAFF.

This chain connects TRBV30 to TRBJ1-5, with TRBD1 as a possible D gene (5 bases). There are 13 residues in the CDR3. CDR1 is GTSNPN, CDR2 SVGIG, per germline (reference sequence). Deletions cut 2 bases from V and 4 bases from J, with 9 bases between. The CDR3, as DNA: TGTGCCTGGAGTTTGGGGCAGAATCAGCCCCAGCATTTT. Amino acids: CAWSLGQNQPQHF.

The V call is TRBV5-1, the J call TRBJ2-1; a weak D match, TRBD2 (5 bases). The germline CDR1 and CDR2 sequences are SGHRS and YFSETQ. Trimming left V 0 bases short and J 1 base short, with 8 bases between. CDR3 length: 15 amino acids. As DNA, the CDR3 is TGCGCCAGCAGCTTGGAGCGGCATTCCTACAATGAGCAGTTCTTC. Its protein product is CASSLERHSYNEQFF.

The rearrangement uses TRBV27 and TRBJ2-1, with 15 bases matching TRBD2. Germline CDR1 MNHEY, CDR2 SMNVEV (reference sequence). After removal of 6 bases from V and 9 bases from J, the junction contained 3 bases not matched to a gene. The length of the CDR3 is 14 residues. The CDR3 reads CASSKGLAGGEQFF. CDR3 DNA: TGTGCCAGCAGCAAGGGACTAGCGGGAGGTGAGCAGTTCTTC.

This chain joins TRBV28 and TRBJ1-1; D is possibly TRBD1 (5 bases). The CDR3 runs to 12 residues. The V gene lost 7 bases and the J gene lost 11 bases, with 17 bases spanning the gap. CDR1 and CDR2 (germline): MDHEN, SYDVKM. The CDR3 reads CASTIGAGRAFF. The CDR3 nucleotides are TGTGCCAGCACCATTGGGGCGGGAAGGGCTTTCTTT.

The CDR3 protein is CASSVEGGSGNTIYF. CDR3 nucleotide sequence: TGTGCCAGCAGCGTCGAAGGGGGATCTGGAAACACCATATATTTT. V and J are TRBV9 and TRBJ1-3; D may be TRBD1 (6 bases). The V gene lost 2 bases and the J gene lost 1 base, with 10 bases spanning the gap. CDR1 is SGDLS and CDR2 is YYNGEE in the germline V gene. The CDR3 is made up of 15 amino acids.

The chain has TRBV18 and TRBJ2-7; 9 bases map to TRBD1. The CDR3 runs to 14 residues. The junction had 10 bases not matched to a gene; V was cut back by 8 bases and J by 5 bases. Per the germline V gene, CDR1 is KGHSH and CDR2 is LQKENI. The CDR3 DNA is TGTGCCAGCGCCCCGGGACAGGGAGACCACGAGCAGTACTTC. It encodes CASAPGQGDHEQYF.

The chain carries TRBV9 and TRBJ1-1, with TRBD1 matching over 10 bases. This CDR3 is built from 14 residues. V was clipped by 6 bases and J by 3 bases; unmatched bases: 5. Germline V lookup: CDR1 SGDLS, CDR2 YYNGEE. This chain's CDR3 is CASTIDRGHTEAFF. In DNA form, the CDR3 reads TGTGCCAGCACAATCGACAGGGGGCACACTGAAGCTTTCTTT. Full variable domain (rest looked up from reference TRBV9 and TRBJ1-1): DSGVTQTPKHLITATGQRVTLRCSPRSGDLSVYWYQQSLDQGLQFLIQYYNGEERAKGNILERFSAQQFPDLHSELNLSSLELGDSALYFCASTIDRGHTEAFFGQGTRLTVV.

This clone was counted only a few times. The chain recombines TRBV5-5 with TRBJ1-3; D call uncertain. This CDR3 is built from 15 residues. Trimming shortened V by 0 bases and J by 0 bases, and 7 bases separated the two germline ends. CDR1 SGHKS and CDR2 YYEKEE come from the germline V gene (reference sequence). The CDR3 reads CASSLAWSSGNTIYF. The CDR3 region has the DNA TGTGCCAGCAGCTTGGCCTGGAGCTCTGGAAACACCATATATTTT.

The rearrangement uses TRBV19 and TRBJ2-1; TRBD2 aligns across 12 bases. Germline trimming cut 5 bases from V and 5 bases from J; bases unmatched to any gene: 13. The CDR3 extends over 18 amino acids. In germline, CDR1 is LNHDA, CDR2 SQIVND (reference sequence). CDR3 loop: CASSFPSGGGTTHNEQFF. CDR3 coding DNA: TGTGCCAGTAGTTTCCCTAGCGGGGGGGGGACCACTCACAATGAGCAGTTCTTC. Drawing the rest from reference TRBV19 and TRBJ2-1, the complete variable domain is DGGITQSPKYLFRKEGQNVTLSCEQNLNHDAMYWYRQDPGQGLRLIYYSQIVNDFQKGDIAEGYSVSREKKESFPLTVTSAQKNPTAFYLCASSFPSGGGTTHNEQFFGPGTRLTVL.

The J gene is TRBJ1-1, the V gene TRBV9; D perhaps matches TRBD1 (6 bases). The CDR3 extends over 14 amino acids. Per germline, CDR1 SGDLS and CDR2 YYNGEE. Trimming took 4 bases from V and 4 from J, leaving 14 bases between them. In nucleotides, the CDR3 is TGTGCCAGCAGCTTCACGGGAGGGGGCACTGAAGCTTTCTTT. It translates to CASSFTGGGTEAFF.

The chain recombines TRBV10-1 with TRBJ1-3, with 9 bases fitting TRBD1. This CDR3 is built from 13 residues. From germline, CDR1 is WNHNN and CDR2 SYGVQD (reference sequence). The V gene end was trimmed by 7 bases and the J gene end by 11 bases; junction bases not matched to a gene: 9. The CDR3 sequence: CASNPGQGSPIYF. The CDR3 DNA sequence: TGCGCCAGCAATCCGGGACAGGGATCTCCCATATATTTT.

The chain couples TRBV6-5 to TRBJ2-2; D gene uncertain. Trimming cost V 4 bases and J 1 base, with 13 bases left between them. The CDR3 spans 16 residues. CDR1 is MNHEY, CDR2 SVGAGI, per germline. CDR3 residues: CASSSRRRLNTGELFF. The CDR3 DNA reads TGTGCCAGCAGTTCCCGACGGAGACTGAACACCGGGGAGCTGTTTTTT.

The chain links TRBV11-2 to TRBJ2-7, with D tentatively TRBD1 (6 bases). Looked up from germline, CDR1 is SGHAT and CDR2 is FQNNGV. The CDR3 is 13 amino acids. Trimming took off 4 bases at V and 1 base at J, with 8 bases between the two ends. As DNA, the CDR3 is TGTGCCAGCAGCTGGGGACAATCCTACGAGCAGTACGTC. As protein: CASSWGQSYEQYV.

V is TRBV9 and J is TRBJ1-1; TRBD1 matches at 8 bases. V lost 3 bases, J lost 2 bases, and 6 bases stayed unmatched. CDR3 length: 15 amino acids. From germline, CDR1 is SGDLS and CDR2 YYNGEE. CDR3 protein: CASSAQTGVNTEAFF. CDR3 DNA: TGTGCCAGCAGCGCCCAGACAGGGGTTAACACTGAAGCTTTCTTT.

This clone was picked up one time. The chain combines TRBV20-1 with TRBJ2-3; the D gene is possibly TRBD2 (6 bases). Trimming removed 3 bases at V and 7 bases at J, with 20 bases between. Germline V gene data show CDR1 as DFQATT and CDR2 as SNEGSKA (reference sequence). The CDR3 has 15 amino acids. For the CDR3, the DNA is TGCAGTGCTAGTGGGGGACTGGGAGCACCACATACGCAGTATTTT. This translates into CSASGGLGAPHTQYF.

This clone showed up just a few times. This sequence joins TRBV21-1 and TRBJ1-2. TRBV21-1 represents a pseudogene. The CDR3 runs to 16 residues. CDR3 bases: TGTGCCAGCAGCAAAGCCAGAGGTTGTGCGGACTATGGCTACACCTTC. This gives the protein CASSKARGCADYGYTF.

The gene calls are TRBV5-8 and TRBJ1-5; weak D call: TRBD1 (5 bases). The CDR3 loop spans 18 amino acids. The V and J ends lost 1 base and 6 bases respectively, with 23 bases between them. Germline V gives CDR1 SGHTS, CDR2 YDEGEE. The CDR3 DNA is TGTGCCAGCAGCTTGTTATTCGACAGTCAGGTATTGTCTCAGCCCCAGCATTTT. The encoded protein is CASSLLFDSQVLSQPQHF.

This clone was seen a handful of times. CDR3 residues: CASSSQGAGNTIYF. The CDR3 DNA is TGTGCCAGCAGCTCTCAGGGGGCTGGAAACACCATATATTTT. V gene TRBV7-9 combines with J gene TRBJ1-3, with TRBD1 matching 7 bases. V was clipped by 4 bases and J by 2 bases; unmatched bases: 2. Germline values: CDR1 SEHNR, CDR2 FQNEAQ (reference sequence). This CDR3 contains 14 residues.

The chain carries TRBV20-1 and TRBJ2-7, with D perhaps matching TRBD1 (6 bases). There are 11 residues in the CDR3. The V end was cut by 6 bases, the J end by 3 bases, with 9 bases between. Looked up from germline, CDR1 is DFQATT and CDR2 is SNEGSKA (reference sequence). CDR3 sequence reads: CSARQVYEQYF. DNA of the CDR3: TGCAGTGCGAGACAGGTCTACGAGCAGTACTTC.

The chain employs TRBV10-2 and TRBJ2-2, with D maybe TRBD1 (5 bases). CDR1 is WSHSY, CDR2 SAAADI, per germline. The CDR3 covers 14 residues. V was pared by 3 bases and J by 1 base, with 6 bases between. The CDR3 is CASSDTGNTGELFF. The CDR3 nucleotides read TGCGCCAGCAGTGATACAGGGAACACCGGGGAGCTGTTTTTT.

This rearrangement joins TRBV18 to TRBJ1-5; a weak D match, TRBD1 (5 bases). This CDR3 has 14 residues. CDR1 is KGHSH, CDR2 LQKENI, per germline. Trimming shortened V by 4 bases and J by 0 bases, and 7 bases separated the two germline ends. The CDR3 loop is CASSQGDSNQPQHF. CDR3 sequence (DNA): TGTGCCAGCTCACAAGGGGATAGCAATCAGCCCCAGCATTTT.

The chain joins TRBV7-9 to TRBJ1-2; TRBD1 matches 7 bases. V shed 2 bases and J 8 bases; nucleotides not matched to a gene: 8. CDR1 and CDR2 from the germline V gene are SEHNR and FQNEAQ (reference sequence). The CDR3 totals 14 residues. CDR3 sequence reads: CASSLHQGGWGYTF. The CDR3 nucleotides read TGTGCCAGCAGCTTACACCAGGGGGGTTGGGGCTACACCTTC.